This TCR beta chain stems from a study of blood T cell repertoires in COVID-19. Study processing details: Nucleated cell number was recorded as an estimate derived from reference gene primer amplification. TCRdb's copy holds only in-frame clones and misses some; the assay was immunoSEQ multiplex PCR. V and J calls and clone size are those listed in that table; D and trimming were worked out from the DNA. The sample comprises roughly 380,000 clones, more than 75% of which are singletons, and around 3% rests with the top ten. Recruitment covered 20 to 25 US areas and drew participants whose ages spanned roughly 18 to 89 years. Recovery meant two consecutive negative NP/OP PCR tests, professional clearance, or resolved symptoms. This TCR came from a woman under 40 who had recovered from COVID-19. The sample comprised PBMCs or T cells enriched from blood (not recorded which).

CDR3 in DNA: TGTGCCAGCAGTTACACTAGCGGGAGAGGGTACGAGCAGTACTTC. This sequence encodes CASSYTSGRGYEQYF. V and J are TRBV6-5 and TRBJ2-7; TRBD2 aligns across 11 bases. CDR3 length equals 15 residues. From germline, CDR1 is MNHEY and CDR2 SVGAGI. V lost 2 bases and J lost 4; bases outside the gene matches: 4.